The 21 T cell receptor beta chains given below trace back to one sample, sequenced in a study of T cells after yellow fever vaccination. TCRdb processed the 5' RACE reads anew with MiXCR; each CDR3 protein has one entry. The data show under 150,000 distinct CDR3 sequences, 6.5% to 8.5% seen once. This specimen consisted of CD4+ T cells sorted from PBMCs, obtained 5 days after the yellow fever booster vaccination. Receptors originate from a man aged 25 to 40 who received the YFV17D yellow fever vaccine.

This clonotype was seen ten or more times. The rearrangement uses TRBV6-6 and TRBJ2-1, with no clear D. Germline CDR1 reads MNHNY; CDR2 reads SVGAGI (reference sequence). The CDR3 contains 13 residues. With 7 bases removed from V and 5 bases from J, the gap between germline ends came to 12 bases. CDR3 in amino acids: CASINSTNNEQFF. CDR3 bases: TGTGCCAGCATCAATAGTACTAACAATGAGCAGTTCTTC.

Turning to this clonotype: At one end, the junction sequence differs from germline, possibly due to a read error. The chain carries TRBV4-2 and TRBJ2-2; D is possibly TRBD1 (6 bases). The CDR3 spans 17 residues. CDR1 is LGHNA and CDR2 is YNFKEQ in the germline V gene. The CDR3 DNA follows: TGTGCCATCAGCCCCGGGCCACAGGGCTGGAACGCCGGGGAGCTGTTTTTT. This sequence encodes CAISPGPQGWNAGELFF.

This clonotype was found many times. This chain joins TRBV7-2 and TRBJ2-1; TRBD2 matches at 12 bases. CDR1 SGHTA and CDR2 FQGNSA come from the germline V gene. Trimming removed 7 bases from V and 7 bases from J; junction bases left unmatched: 11. The CDR3 is made up of 16 amino acids. The CDR3 DNA sequence: TGTGCCAGCACCTGGGGGCTAGCGGGAGGGATGAATGAGCAGTTCTTC. Translation: CASTWGLAGGMNEQFF.

This clonotype was counted at least ten times. The chain is built from TRBV20-1 and TRBJ1-1; D is possibly TRBD1 (6 bases). V lost 5 bases and J 4 bases, leaving 17 bases between the germline ends. This CDR3 region has 14 residues. Germline CDR1 DFQATT, CDR2 SNEGSKA (reference sequence). CDR3 region: CSADTGTGITEAFF. The CDR3 bases are TGCAGTGCTGACACAGGGACGGGGATCACTGAAGCTTTCTTT.

This clonotype was seen ten or more times. This chain joins TRBV20-1 and TRBJ1-1; D call uncertain. Looked up from germline, CDR1 is DFQATT and CDR2 is SNEGSKA (reference sequence). This CDR3 comprises 14 residues. Between the trimmed V and J ends, which lost 4 bases and 1 base, there was a span of 13 bases. The CDR3 loop reads CSANKLGSNTEAFF. DNA for the CDR3: TGCAGTGCTAACAAATTAGGTTCGAACACTGAAGCTTTCTTT.

The sample holds many counts of this clonotype. This chain links TRBV7-9 with TRBJ2-7, with D tentatively TRBD1 or TRBD2 (5 bases each). Germline V gene sequence: CDR1 SEHNR, CDR2 FQNEAQ (reference sequence). Trimming removed 2 bases at V and 7 bases at J, with 15 bases between. This CDR3 comprises 14 residues. Here the CDR3 DNA reads TGTGCCAGCAGCTTATCCGGGACCGTGTTGGAGCAGTACTTC. Its translation: CASSLSGTVLEQYF.

This clonotype was counted many times. V gene TRBV12-3 or TRBV12-4 combines with J gene TRBJ2-7, with TRBD2 identical over 7 bases. The length of the CDR3 is 14 residues. V dropped 3 bases and J dropped 5; count of bases not matched to a gene: 7. DNA for the CDR3: TGTGCCAGCAGTTTGTCGGCGGGAGACAACGAGCAGTACTTC. Its translation is CASSLSAGDNEQYF.

This clonotype was observed many times. This chain joins TRBV20-1 and TRBJ2-5; 8 positions agree with TRBD2. The CDR3 has 13 residues. Germline V gene sequence: CDR1 DFQATT, CDR2 SNEGSKA (reference sequence). Trimming at V came to 3 bases and at J to 5 bases, leaving 5 bases not matched to a gene. This chain's CDR3 is CSASGRAVETQYF. The CDR3, as DNA: TGCAGTGCTAGCGGGAGGGCCGTGGAGACCCAGTACTTC.

As concerns this clonotype: With a much larger clone just one base away, this may be a read error. The chain links TRBV7-8 to TRBJ2-7; 7 bases map to TRBD1. This CDR3 has 16 residues. Germline CDR1 and CDR2: SGHVS and FQNEAQ. In DNA form, the CDR3 reads TGTGCCAGCAGATTAGCGAGCCGGGACAGAGCCTACGAGCAGTACTTC. This gives the protein CASRLASRDRAYEQYF.

This clonotype was seen repeatedly, ten times or more. This rearrangement joins TRBV10-2 to TRBJ1-2, with 9 nucleotides matching TRBD1. Germline assignment: CDR1 WSHSY and CDR2 SAAADI. The ends lost 6 bases at V and 3 bases at J; junction bases unmatched: 8. The CDR3 spans 15 residues. For the CDR3, the DNA is TGCGCCAGCAGGGGGACAGGGAGGGGTGACTATGGCTACACCTTC. This codes for CASRGTGRGDYGYTF.

The sample holds a few counts of this clonotype. This chain connects TRBV6-2 or TRBV6-3 to TRBJ2-1, with TRBD2 identical over 13 bases. CDR3 size: 16 residues. The V and J ends lost 0 bases and 8 bases, in that order; junction bases with no gene match: 4. Looked up from germline, CDR1 is MNHEY and CDR2 is SVGEGT. Here the CDR3 DNA reads TGTGCCAGCAGTTACTCGAGGACTAGCGGGAGAGATGAGCAGTTCTTC. Translation gives CASSYSRTSGRDEQFF.

There are many counts of this clonotype. Here the CDR3 DNA reads TGTGCCAGCTCACCGCTTCGAGACACTGAAGCTTTCTTT. Translation: CASSPLRDTEAFF. The J gene is TRBJ1-1, the V gene TRBV18; D unclear. CDR3 length equals 13 residues. Trimming removed 3 bases from V and 3 bases from J, with 8 bases in between. CDR1 and CDR2 (germline): KGHSH, LQKENI. Drawing the rest from reference TRBV18 and TRBJ1-1, the complete variable domain is NAGVMQNPRHLVRRRGQEARLRCSPMKGHSHVYWYRQLPEEGLKFMVYLQKENIIDESGMPKERFSAEFPKEGPSILRIQQVVRGDSAAYFCASSPLRDTEAFFGQGTRLTVV.

This clonotype was seen repeatedly, ten times or more. The rearrangement uses TRBV5-1 and TRBJ2-1; 7 bases are a match to TRBD1. Germline CDR1 reads SGHRS; CDR2 reads YFSETQ. CDR3 size: 15 residues. The V segment lost 0 bases and the J segment 6 bases; nucleotides outside the gene matches: 6. This CDR3 reads CASSLEGAVGNEQFF. Written as DNA, the CDR3 is TGCGCCAGCAGCTTGGAGGGGGCTGTGGGCAATGAGCAGTTCTTC.

The V call is TRBV5-6, the J call TRBJ2-4; 8 bases are shared with TRBD1. The CDR3 extends over 15 amino acids. The V gene end was trimmed by 3 bases and the J gene end by 0 bases; junction bases not matched to a gene: 2. Germline values: CDR1 SGHDT, CDR2 YYEEEE. CDR3 in amino acids: CASSSQGVAKNIQYF. CDR3 in DNA: TGTGCCAGCAGCTCACAGGGGGTAGCCAAAAACATTCAGTACTTC.

This clonotype was counted a few times. This chain uses TRBV29-1 with TRBJ2-3, with a possible D match to TRBD2 (6 bases). Trimming took off 8 bases at V and 2 bases at J, with 17 bases between the two ends. CDR3 length: 14 amino acids. CDR1 SQVTM and CDR2 ANQGSEA come from the germline V gene. CDR3 region: CSTGRLVDTDTQYF. For the CDR3, the DNA is TGCAGCACCGGGAGATTAGTGGACACAGATACGCAGTATTTT.

In its sample, this clonotype was seen many times. The chain carries TRBV19 and TRBJ2-2, with 10 nucleotides matching TRBD2. The J segment lost 0 bases and the V segment lost 5 bases, leaving 3 bases of the junction unmatched. CDR3 size: 16 residues. In germline, CDR1 is LNHDA, CDR2 SQIVND (reference sequence). The CDR3 protein is CASSVSGRTNTGELFF. Here the CDR3 DNA reads TGTGCCAGTAGTGTTAGCGGGAGGACGAACACCGGGGAGCTGTTTTTT.

This clonotype has a count of ten or more. The chain combines TRBV20-1 with TRBJ1-2; no reliable D call. The CDR3 sequence is 12 residues long. Germline CDR1 DFQATT, CDR2 SNEGSKA (reference sequence). The germline V and J ends were trimmed by 3 bases and 4 bases, with 9 bases remaining between them. The CDR3 region is CSASARSYGYTF. In DNA form, the CDR3 reads TGCAGTGCTAGCGCCCGGTCCTATGGCTACACCTTC.

This clonotype was detected ten times or more. CDR3: CASSLEGTPGEGELFF. In DNA, the CDR3 is TGCGCCAGCAGCTTGGAGGGGACGCCAGGAGAGGGGGAGCTGTTTTTT. The chain couples TRBV5-1 to TRBJ2-2, with D possibly called TRBD1 or TRBD2 (5 bases each). The CDR3 is 16 residues long. The V end lost 0 bases, the J end lost 8 bases, and 17 bases lay between the germline ends. Germline V gives CDR1 SGHRS, CDR2 YFSETQ.

This clonotype was picked up many times. The chain joins TRBV7-2 to TRBJ2-3; no clear D. There are 15 residues in the CDR3. CDR1 is SGHTA, CDR2 FQGNSA, per germline. With 3 bases removed from V and 2 bases from J, the gap between germline ends came to 12 bases. CDR3 protein: CASSFGGSDTDTQYF. The CDR3 DNA follows: TGTGCCAGCAGCTTCGGCGGCTCCGACACAGATACGCAGTATTTT.

A few counts support this clonotype. The chain links TRBV5-8 to TRBJ1-6; no clear D. The CDR3 sequence is 11 residues long. V dropped 4 bases and J dropped 10 bases, with 6 bases sitting between them. Per the germline V gene, CDR1 is SGHTS and CDR2 is YDEGEE. CDR3 loop: CASSVLSPLHF. CDR3 DNA: TGTGCCAGCAGCGTCTTGTCACCCCTCCACTTT. The full variable domain, completed using reference TRBV5-8 and TRBJ1-6, is EAGVTQSPTHLIKTRGQQATLRCSPISGHTSVYWYQQALGLGLQFLLWYDEGEERNRGNFPPRFSGRQFPNYSSELNVNALELEDSALYLCASSVLSPLHFGNGTRLTVT.

This clonotype came up many times. The rearrangement links TRBV20-1 to TRBJ2-5, with 14 positions matching TRBD2. The CDR3 length is 16 residues. With 1 base clipped from V and 5 bases from J, the junction kept 6 bases outside the gene matches. Germline assignment: CDR1 DFQATT and CDR2 SNEGSKA (reference sequence). DNA of the CDR3: TGCAGTGCTAGAGCTGGACTAGCGGGAGGACGGGAGACCCAGTACTTC. Its protein product is CSARAGLAGGRETQYF.